This T cell receptor beta chain is from a study of OX40 agonist ivuxolimab in advanced cancers. For the study at large: The group had a mean age of approximately 60 years, ranged from 23 to 79, and was around 82% male. Study conclusions and caveats: Determination of antigen specificity was not performed for the expanded peripheral T cells. CD8+ T cells showed, on average, more clonal expansion than CD4+ cells.

This clone was seen just once. Its matching antigen is unknown. Blood samples were obtained at baseline, cycle 4 day 1, and cycle 7 day 1. Measured with immunoSEQ multiplex PCR; TCRdb has only the in-frame clones, and not every one. The sample records about 77,000 clones, under 90% being singletons. Trimming at V came to 0 bases and at J to 0 bases, leaving 11 bases not matched to a gene. Germline V CDR1 and CDR2: MGHRA, YSYEKL. The CDR3 covers 19 residues. This sequence originates from an adult with an advanced solid tumor such as melanoma, head and neck, liver or kidney cancer. The sample in question was CD4+ or CD8+ T cells sorted from blood, obtained in a trial of the OX40 agonist ivuxolimab. The gene calls are TRBV4-1 and TRBJ2-7, with 10 positions matching TRBD1. CDR3 sequence: CASSQDRGTGVLGSYEQYF. CDR3 sequence (DNA): TGCGCCAGCAGCCAAGATCGGGGGACAGGGGTTCTCGGCTCCTACGAGCAGTACTTC.